The 21 T cell receptor beta chains presented below share a single source sample, sequenced in a study of monozygotic twins with inflammatory bowel disease. Reanalyzing the 5' RACE reads, TCRdb keeps one entry per CDR3 protein, without DNA. The sample totals about 170,000 distinct CDR3 sequences. Sequenced material: blood. The receptor set was obtained from a human donor with ulcerative colitis or Crohn's disease, or a healthy co-twin of an affected twin (not recorded which).

The chain links TRBV19 to TRBJ2-3. The CDR3 runs 13 residues. Germline V lookup: CDR1 LNHDA, CDR2 SQIVND (reference sequence). CDR3 in amino acids: CASRPDSTDTQYF. The full variable domain, completed using reference TRBV19 and TRBJ2-3, is DGGITQSPKYLFRKEGQNVTLSCEQNLNHDAMYWYRQDPGQGLRLIYYSQIVNDFQKGDIAEGYSVSREKKESFPLTVTSAQKNPTAFYLCASRPDSTDTQYFGPGTRLTVL.

J is TRBJ1-2 and V is TRBV2. Germline loops: CDR1 SNHLY, CDR2 FYNNEI. The CDR3 totals 13 residues. The CDR3: CASSAALNYGYTF.

The genes are TRBV4-2 and TRBJ2-7; without DNA, the TCRdb call of TRBD2 cannot be checked. Germline V CDR1 and CDR2: LGHNA, YNFKEQ. The length of the CDR3 is 15 residues. The CDR3 spells CASSQGGAGQDEQYF.

This sequence joins TRBV12-3 or TRBV12-4 and TRBJ2-7. The CDR3 has 13 amino acids. CDR3 sequence reads: CASSLATYYEQYF.

The chain recombines TRBV20-1 with TRBJ2-1; absent DNA, TCRdb's TRBD1 call cannot be checked. CDR1 DFQATT and CDR2 SNEGSKA come from the germline V gene (reference sequence). The CDR3 loop spans 15 amino acids. CDR3 amino acids: CSAKGDRGIYNEQFF.

This rearrangement joins TRBV24-1 to TRBJ1-4. This CDR3 spans 13 amino acids. Looked up from germline, CDR1 is KGHDR and CDR2 is SFDVKD. CDR3 region: CATSDGGVEKLFF.

The chain carries TRBV20-1 and TRBJ2-7; TCRdb's D call, TRBD1, is unchecked because there is no DNA. The CDR3 has 15 amino acids. The germline CDR1 and CDR2 sequences are DFQATT and SNEGSKA (reference sequence). The chain's CDR3 is CSAPVPGTAYYEQYF.

This chain joins TRBV3-1 and TRBJ1-1; the TCRdb D gene call, TRBD1, has no DNA to confirm it. CDR1 LGHDT and CDR2 YNNKEL come from the germline V gene (reference sequence). CDR3 length: 15 residues. This CDR3 reads CASSQAGGRGAEAFF.

The rearrangement uses TRBV20-1 and TRBJ1-1. The germline V gene has CDR1 DFQATT and CDR2 SNEGSKA (reference sequence). The CDR3 has 12 amino acids. The CDR3 sequence: CSARGGDFRPFF.

The V gene is TRBV20-1, the J gene TRBJ2-3; TCRdb calls TRBD1, which cannot be checked without DNA. Germline lookup yields CDR1 DFQATT and CDR2 SNEGSKA (reference sequence). The CDR3 length is 14 residues. This CDR3 is CSATATGIPDTQYF.

The chain carries TRBV20-1 and TRBJ1-4. Germline CDR1 reads DFQATT; CDR2 reads SNEGSKA (reference sequence). The CDR3 is 16 amino acids. The CDR3 protein is CSARREKIPTGEKLFF.

V is TRBV15 and J is TRBJ2-7; TCRdb proposes TRBD2, but this gene call is untestable without DNA. The CDR3 sequence is 14 residues long. CDR1 LNHNV and CDR2 YYDKDF come from the germline V gene (reference sequence). CDR3 in amino acids: CATSKGGSQYEQYF.

The V call is TRBV25-1, the J call TRBJ2-7; the D gene TCRdb calls, TRBD1, cannot be checked with no DNA. There are 14 residues in the CDR3. The germline V gene has CDR1 MGHDK and CDR2 SYGVNS. CDR3 protein: CASSESTGTYEQYF.

The chain is built from TRBV4-2 and TRBJ1-6. The CDR3 totals 14 residues. Per germline, CDR1 LGHNA and CDR2 YNFKEQ. The CDR3 protein is CASSQSWSNSPLHF.

V gene TRBV18 combines with J gene TRBJ1-5. The CDR3 consists of 15 residues. Germline V gene data show CDR1 as KGHSH and CDR2 as LQKENI. The CDR3 reads CASSPQGIGNQPQHF.

The chain uses TRBV20-1 and TRBJ2-5; the TCRdb D gene call, TRBD1, has no DNA to confirm it. This CDR3 spans 13 amino acids. Germline loops: CDR1 DFQATT, CDR2 SNEGSKA (reference sequence). This CDR3 reads CSAVPAIQETQYF.

CDR3 residues: CASSLVLASGETQYF. The genes are TRBV5-1 and TRBJ2-5; TCRdb gives TRBD2 as the D gene, but with no DNA this cannot be confirmed. CDR1 is SGHRS and CDR2 is YFSETQ in the germline V gene. The CDR3 consists of 15 residues.

The chain joins TRBV6-5 to TRBJ2-1; TCRdb picks TRBD2, but there is no DNA to check that call. The CDR3 covers 18 residues. CDR1 and CDR2 (germline): MNHEY, SVGAGI. The CDR3 region is CASSYSGLAGAFYNEQFF.

The rearrangement joins TRBV18 to TRBJ2-7. CDR3 length equals 13 residues. Germline V gene sequence: CDR1 KGHSH, CDR2 LQKENI. This CDR3 reads CASSRLGASEQYF.

The gene calls are TRBV6-1 and TRBJ1-2; the TRBD1 assignment by TCRdb is unverifiable without DNA. The CDR3 covers 12 residues. Germline-derived CDR1 and CDR2 are MNHNS and SASEGT. CDR3 protein: CASDQWRDGYTF.

The rearrangement joins TRBV24-1 to TRBJ1-2; TCRdb reports TRBD1, a call that lacks DNA to check it against. The CDR3 length is 17 residues. Per the germline V gene, CDR1 is KGHDR and CDR2 is SFDVKD. The CDR3 region is CATSDPSTGEFHYGYTF.